These 7 T cell receptor beta chains share one sample of origin, sequenced in a study of T cells in Graves' hyperthyroidism and ophthalmopathy. It was RNA transcripts that yielded the amplified TCR beta CDR3 regions. Initially, a first-round RT-PCR of the TCR CDR3 employed the HTBI primer set. TCRdb recomputed calls from the multiplex PCR reads with MiXCR, one row per CDR3 protein. This repertoire shows about 720,000 distinct CDR3 sequences, over 15% found once; its top ten account for 15% to 20%. The sample was blood. These receptors were obtained from a woman between 50 and 59 years old with Graves' hyperthyroidism that later progressed to Graves' ophthalmopathy.

This clonotype was seen repeatedly, ten times or more. This chain connects TRBV2 to TRBJ2-7, with 9 positions matching TRBD1. V lost 1 base and J lost 4; bases outside the gene matches: 5. The germline V gene encodes CDR1 SNHLY and CDR2 FYNNEI. This CDR3 has 15 amino acids. CDR3 DNA sequence: TGTGCCAGCAGTGAAGGGGGACAGGGCCTTTACGAGCAGTACTTC. It encodes CASSEGGQGLYEQYF.

The chain uses TRBV19 and TRBJ2-3; TRBD1 matches at 7 bases. V trimming: 6 bases; J trimming: 0 bases; junction bases outside the gene matches: 0. This CDR3 region has 13 residues. The germline gives CDR1 LNHDA, CDR2 SQIVND (reference sequence). The CDR3 DNA reads TGTGCCAGTAGGGGACAGAGCACAGATACGCAGTATTTT. Translated: CASRGQSTDTQYF.

In this sample, this clonotype turned up many times. The J gene is TRBJ2-3, the V gene TRBV11-2; D not certain. Trimming pared 1 base from V and 2 bases from J, leaving 16 bases between. In germline, CDR1 is SGHAT, CDR2 FQNNGV. This CDR3 has 17 residues. CDR3 residues: CASSLALRLGFTDTQYF. CDR3 nucleotide sequence: TGTGCCAGCAGCTTAGCCCTCCGGCTAGGGTTCACAGATACGCAGTATTTT. The whole variable domain, remainder taken from reference TRBV11-2 and TRBJ2-3, is EAGVAQSPRYKIIEKRQSVAFWCNPISGHATLYWYQQILGQGPKLLIQFQNNGVVDDSQLPKDRFSAERLKGVDSTLKIQPAKLEDSAVYLCASSLALRLGFTDTQYFGPGTRLTVL.

This chain links TRBV19 with TRBJ1-5, with D possibly matching TRBD1 (5 bases). The CDR3 runs to 14 residues. Germline CDR1 LNHDA, CDR2 SQIVND (reference sequence). V was pared by 3 bases and J by 6 bases, with 12 bases between. As DNA, the CDR3 is TGTGCCAGTAGTATCCAGAGGGGTAGTCAGCCCCAGCATTTT. Amino acids: CASSIQRGSQPQHF.

This clonotype was recorded at least ten times. The chain is built from TRBV20-1 and TRBJ2-3; no definite D call. Germline CDR1 reads DFQATT; CDR2 reads SNEGSKA (reference sequence). V gave up 3 bases and J gave up 5 bases, with 6 bases separating them. The CDR3 is made up of 11 amino acids. CDR3: CSASLGDTQYF. CDR3 DNA: TGCAGTGCTAGTCTGGGAGATACGCAGTATTTT.

This clonotype was seen a handful of times. The chain combines TRBV5-6 with TRBJ2-2, with D uncertain. Per the germline V gene, CDR1 is SGHDT and CDR2 is YYEEEE. The CDR3 is 16 amino acids. Trimming left V 2 bases short and J 3 bases short, with 14 bases between. The CDR3 is CASSFRAAAYTGELFF. DNA for the CDR3: TGTGCCAGCAGCTTTAGGGCGGCGGCTTACACCGGGGAGCTGTTTTTT.

The chain links TRBV27 to TRBJ1-4, with 10 bases fitting TRBD1. Trimming removed 3 bases from V and 7 bases from J; junction bases left unmatched: 8. The CDR3 loop spans 16 amino acids. Germline CDR1 MNHEY, CDR2 SMNVEV (reference sequence). Written as DNA, the CDR3 is TGTGCCAGCAGTTTTGGAAGGACAGGGGGAATTGAAAAACTGTTTTTT. This encodes CASSFGRTGGIEKLFF.